The sequence of this TCR beta chain was determined in a study of shared T cell receptors in the human thymus. CDR1 and CDR2 (germline): SQVTM, ANQGSEA. V was pared by 4 bases and J by 1 base, with 15 bases of the junction left unmatched. The CDR3 is made up of 17 amino acids. Method: immunoSEQ multiplex PCR; TCRdb's copy keeps in-frame clones and lacks some. The sample has under 700,000 clones, more than 75% seen once. These data also formed part of another study, on human thymus T cells.

The chain combines TRBV29-1 with TRBJ2-5; 7 nucleotides line up with TRBD1. The source is a boy younger than two with a congenital heart defect. The specimen was thymocytes. The CDR3 coding sequence is TGCAGCGTTGGGAACCCAGGGGGTTCAGTCCGCCAAGAGACCCAGTACTTC. Residues: CSVGNPGGSVRQETQYF.